A selection of T cell receptor beta chains follows, all from one sample in a study of blood T cell repertoires in COVID-19. The data were produced by immunoSEQ multiplex PCR, yet TCRdb's version contains in-frame clones alone and is incomplete. The table has 52,000 or so clones, roughly 90% seen once. Sequences were obtained from peripheral blood. Receptor source: a woman aged 80 or older with acute or convalescent COVID-19. Each CDR3 is given with its conserved first and last residue. A D gene is named only where the DNA matches it firmly. Part of the rows lack a size; the others show once, few, many or a class for expanded clones.

clone size	V gene	J gene	D gene	CDR3 protein	CDR3 DNA
once	TRBV6-5	TRBJ1-5	TRBD1	CASIQGATGQPQHF	TGTGCCAGCATACAGGGGGCGACTGGACAGCCCCAGCATTTT
NA	TRBV12-3/TRBV12-4	TRBJ1-1	NA	CASQVNTEAFF	TGTGCCAGCCAGGTGAACACTGAAGCTTTCTTT
NA	TRBV6-2/TRBV6-3	TRBJ2-3	NA	CASSRQGPMGDTQYF	TGTGCCAGCAGTCGCCAGGGTCCTATGGGAGATACGCAGTATTTT
NA	TRBV14	TRBJ2-1	NA	CASSHPSLLGRSSYNEQFF	TGTGCCAGCAGCCATCCCTCCCTACTAGGCCGCAGCTCCTACAATGAGCAGTTCTTC
once	TRBV19	TRBJ1-1	NA	CASSISGFTEAFF	TGTGCCAGTAGTATTTCCGGGTTCACTGAAGCTTTCTTT
NA	TRBV30	TRBJ2-3	TRBD1	CAWSRQGAGDTQYF	TGTGCCTGGTCGCGACAGGGGGCTGGAGATACGCAGTATTTT
NA	TRBV5-1	TRBJ1-2	TRBD1	CASSLPGQGGLGYTF	TGCGCCAGCAGCTTGCCGGGACAGGGCGGTCTTGGCTACACCTTC
few	TRBV11-1	TRBJ1-1	NA	CASSLNRDPEAFF	TGTGCCAGCAGCTTAAACAGGGACCCTGAAGCTTTCTTT
NA	TRBV2	TRBJ2-7	TRBD2	CASSEREGRNEQYF	TGTGCCAGCAGTGAACGGGAGGGCCGGAACGAGCAGTACTTC
NA	TRBV12-5	TRBJ2-2	TRBD1	CASGLGQGVGTGELFF	TGTGCTAGTGGTTTGGGACAGGGGGTGGGCACCGGGGAGCTGTTTTTT
NA	TRBV5-1	TRBJ2-1	NA	CASSDSYGYEQFF	TGCGCCAGCAGCGACTCTTACGGCTATGAGCAGTTCTTC
NA	TRBV6-2/TRBV6-3	TRBJ2-1	NA	CASSLTRINEQFF	TGTGCCAGCAGCCTGACTAGGATCAATGAGCAGTTCTTC
NA	TRBV6-5	TRBJ1-2	NA	CASGRGRNYGYTF	TGTGCCAGCGGGAGGGGAAGGAACTATGGCTACACCTTC
NA	TRBV1	TRBJ2-2	NA	CTSSRISGRGTGELFF	TGCACCAGCAGCCGAATTAGCGGGAGAGGCACCGGGGAGCTGTTTTTT
NA	TRBV6-5	TRBJ2-3	TRBD2	CASSYKLAVSTDTQYF	TGTGCCAGCAGTTACAAACTAGCGGTTAGCACAGATACGCAGTATTTT
NA	TRBV6-2/TRBV6-3	TRBJ2-1	TRBD2	CASSYSTSGRSSYNEQFF	TGTGCCAGCAGTTACTCGACTAGCGGGAGGAGCTCCTACAATGAGCAGTTCTTC
NA	TRBV4-1	TRBJ2-1	NA	CASSLRDRGNSGRPGEQFF	TGCGCCAGCAGCCTCCGGGACAGGGGGAATAGCGGGAGGCCGGGTGAGCAGTTCTTC
NA	TRBV7-2	TRBJ1-3	TRBD1	CASSSPGQGAWGNTIYF	TGTGCCAGCAGCTCACCTGGACAGGGGGCTTGGGGAAACACCATATATTTT
NA	TRBV7-8	TRBJ1-5	NA	CASSTRPGNQPQHF	TGTGCCAGCAGCACCCGACCGGGAAATCAGCCCCAGCATTTT
NA	TRBV7-2	TRBJ2-7	NA	CASTPAREDYEQYF	TGTGCCAGCACCCCCGCGAGGGAGGACTACGAGCAGTACTTC
NA	TRBV5-1	TRBJ2-1	TRBD2	CASSLVAGAINEQFF	TGCGCCAGCAGCTTGGTGGCGGGAGCCATCAATGAGCAGTTCTTC
once	TRBV7-8	TRBJ1-3	NA	CASSLGSVSGNTIYF	TGTGCCAGCAGCTTAGGGAGTGTATCCGGAAACACCATATATTTT
NA	TRBV6-5	TRBJ1-6	NA	CASSSRGSLNSPLHF	TGTGCCAGCAGCTCTCGGGGTTCACTCAATTCACCCCTCCACTTT
NA	TRBV19	TRBJ2-2	TRBD1	CASSIWPIGTGVGELFF	TGTGCCAGTAGTATTTGGCCGATCGGGACAGGAGTCGGGGAGCTGTTTTTT
few	TRBV5-1	TRBJ1-1	TRBD1	CASSWDWGQGDTEAFF	TGCGCCAGCAGCTGGGACTGGGGCCAGGGGGACACTGAAGCTTTCTTT
NA	TRBV6-5	TRBJ1-2	NA	CASSDTGTYGYTF	TGTGCCAGCAGCGACACAGGGACCTATGGCTACACCTTC
NA	TRBV20-1	TRBJ1-2	NA	CSLRENYGYTF	TGCAGCCTCAGGGAAAACTATGGCTACACCTTC